The 21 T cell receptor beta chains in this list originate from one sample, sequenced in a study of metastatic and nonmetastatic thyroid tumors. All patients were treatment-naive before thyroid surgery. TCRdb called clones again from the PCR reads with MiXCR. The sample consists of 80,000 to 85,000 clones, 9.5% to 15% of them appearing once. Sequenced input: tumor tissue. The receptors originated from a female donor with papillary thyroid cancer or a benign thyroid nodule (not recorded which). Some clones in this sample may be carry-over from other donors' samples.

The table lists this clone with many counts. The gene calls are TRBV19 and TRBJ2-2; 9 bases are shared with TRBD1. The CDR3 extends over 15 amino acids. Unmatched junction bases numbered 7, after V lost 7 bases and J lost 4 bases. The germline CDR1 and CDR2 sequences are LNHDA and SQIVND (reference sequence). The CDR3 sequence: CASMGRQGGTGELFF. The DNA for the CDR3 is TGTGCCAGTATGGGACGACAGGGGGGCACCGGGGAGCTGTTTTTT. The whole variable domain, remainder taken from reference TRBV19 and TRBJ2-2, is DGGITQSPKYLFRKEGQNVTLSCEQNLNHDAMYWYRQDPGQGLRLIYYSQIVNDFQKGDIAEGYSVSREKKESFPLTVTSAQKNPTAFYLCASMGRQGGTGELFFGEGSRLTVL.

This clone was detected ten times or more. The CDR3 spells CASSPGYENQPQHF. CDR3 DNA: TGTGCCAGCAGTCCAGGTTATGAAAATCAGCCCCAGCATTTT. This chain uses TRBV27 with TRBJ1-5; D unresolved. CDR1 and CDR2 (germline): MNHEY, SMNVEV (reference sequence). Trimming removed 5 bases from V and 4 bases from J, with 12 bases in between. CDR3 size: 14 residues.

Only a few counts were recorded for this clone. This may stem from a read error, because a much larger clone lies one nucleotide away. The chain carries TRBV6-4 and TRBJ2-5; tentatively, D is TRBD1 (6 bases). V lost 4 bases and J lost 5, with 17 bases in between. Germline CDR1 and CDR2: MRHNA and SNTAGT. This CDR3 region has 15 residues. The CDR3 is CASSAQCGGGETQYF. The DNA for the CDR3 is TGTGCCAGCAGTGCCCAGTGCGGTGGGGGCGAGACCCAGTACTTC.

This clone was counted many times. This chain connects TRBV5-1 to TRBJ2-3; no definite D call. Germline CDR1 is SGHRS and CDR2 is YFSETQ. The V and J ends lost 1 base and 2 bases respectively, with 8 bases between them. CDR3 length: 14 amino acids. CDR3 sequence (DNA): TGCGCCAGCAGCTTGTTGAGTACCACAGATACGCAGTATTTT. Encoded protein: CASSLLSTTDTQYF.

This clone has just a few counts. A clone one base away is much larger, so this may be a read error. The chain has TRBV28 and TRBJ1-4; D remains ambiguous. Trimming took off 2 bases at V and 4 bases at J, with 11 bases between the two ends. Germline V gives CDR1 MDHEN, CDR2 SYDVKM. CDR3 length equals 15 residues. CDR3 bases: TGTGCCAGCAGTTTAGGTGGGGTCCTTAATGAAAAACTGTTTTTT. Translating it yields CASSLGGVLNEKLFF.

This clone was recorded a few times. The chain joins TRBV10-3 to TRBJ1-5, with no clear D. This CDR3 has 14 residues. Germline CDR1 is ENHRY and CDR2 is SYGVKD. Trimming took off 6 bases at V and 7 bases at J, with 16 bases between the two ends. The DNA for the CDR3 is TGTGCCATCAGCTACCGGGAAGAGAGACAGCCCCAGCATTTT. Its translation: CAISYREERQPQHF.

The rearrangement uses TRBV5-6 and TRBJ2-6; D gene ambiguous. CDR1 SGHDT and CDR2 YYEEEE come from the germline V gene. The CDR3 sequence is 14 residues long. V lost 5 bases and J lost 9, with 15 bases in between. The CDR3 bases are TGTGCCAGCAGATGGTCCTCTGGGTTCAACGTCCTGACTTTC. Its protein product is CASRWSSGFNVLTF.

This clone occurred many times. The chain uses TRBV19 and TRBJ2-5, with a possible D match to TRBD2 (5 bases). The CDR3 loop spans 14 amino acids. V dropped 3 bases and J dropped 1 base, with 9 bases sitting between them. The germline CDR1 and CDR2 sequences are LNHDA and SQIVND (reference sequence). This CDR3 reads CASSISAVQETQYF. CDR3 sequence (DNA): TGTGCCAGTAGTATTTCAGCGGTCCAAGAGACCCAGTACTTC.

This clone was picked up a small number of times. The rearrangement links TRBV27 to TRBJ2-7, with TRBD2 as a possible D gene (5 bases). Trimming left V 7 bases short and J 6 bases short, with 19 bases between. Germline V gives CDR1 MNHEY, CDR2 SMNVEV (reference sequence). The CDR3 is 14 amino acids. The CDR3 protein is CASISWTYPSEQYF. Here the CDR3 DNA reads TGTGCCAGCATTTCCTGGACTTACCCTAGCGAGCAGTACTTC.

This clone was seen at least ten times. V usage is TRBV5-1 and J usage is TRBJ1-2, with TRBD1 as a possible D gene (5 bases). Germline V gene sequence: CDR1 SGHRS, CDR2 YFSETQ. V lost 3 bases, J lost 0 bases, and 15 bases lay in between. The CDR3 has 16 amino acids. The CDR3 reads CASSSGGGVTNYGYTF. CDR3 bases: TGCGCCAGCAGCTCCGGCGGAGGGGTTACTAACTATGGCTACACCTTC.

The sample holds many counts of this clone. The chain has TRBV2 and TRBJ1-2, with 10 bases that match TRBD1. CDR1 is SNHLY, CDR2 FYNNEI, per germline. The CDR3 contains 14 residues. With V trimmed by 6 bases and J by 5 bases, 6 bases remained unmatched. CDR3 residues: CASSEDRGDYGYTF. In DNA form, the CDR3 reads TGTGCCAGCAGCGAGGACAGGGGGGATTATGGCTACACCTTC.

This clone came up a few times. Since a much larger clone is just one base distant, this may be a read error. The same CDR3 is also encoded by other DNA sequences in this sample. The rearrangement uses TRBV20-1 and TRBJ2-7; no firm D call. The germline CDR1 and CDR2 sequences are DFQATT and SNEGSKA (reference sequence). CDR3 size: 14 residues. The CDR3 DNA is TGCAGTGCTAGTATTGGCTTCCCCTCCTACGAGCAGCACTTC. Amino acid sequence: CSASIGFPSYEQHF.

This clone was seen many times. This chain connects TRBV5-5 to TRBJ1-5, with a weak D call TRBD1 (6 bases). Per the germline V gene, CDR1 is SGHKS and CDR2 is YYEKEE (reference sequence). V lost 0 bases to trimming and J lost 4 bases, with 14 bases between them. CDR3 length equals 16 residues. The CDR3 DNA reads TGTGCCAGCAGCTTGGTGGGTTGGGGGGCAAATCAGCCCCAGCATTTT. Translated: CASSLVGWGANQPQHF.

This clone was observed many times. The genes are TRBV7-9 and TRBJ2-7; TRBD1 is a possible D gene (5 bases). The CDR3 sequence is 14 residues long. The V end lost 3 bases, the J end lost 3 bases, and 12 bases lay between the germline ends. Germline CDR1 is SEHNR and CDR2 is FQNEAQ (reference sequence). The CDR3 region has the DNA TGTGCCAGCAGCTTTGACAGTGCAAACTACGAGCAGTACTTC. As protein: CASSFDSANYEQYF.

This clone was found many times. The J gene is TRBJ2-5, the V gene TRBV5-5, with TRBD2 identical over 15 bases. The CDR3 covers 17 residues. The V gene's germline CDR1 is SGHKS and CDR2 YYEKEE (reference sequence). V shed 5 bases, J shed 4 bases, and the junction held 9 bases outside the gene matches. The CDR3 DNA reads as TGTGCCAGCAGGCCTCCGGGACTAGCGGGAGGTGGAGAGACCCAGTACTTC. Translating gives CASRPPGLAGGGETQYF.

This clone was seen many times. V is TRBV11-3 and J is TRBJ2-7, with D possibly matching TRBD1 (6 bases). V lost 6 bases and J lost 2, with 14 bases in between. Germline V gene data show CDR1 as SGHNT and CDR2 as YENEEA. CDR3 size: 14 residues. CDR3 bases: TGTGCCAGCAGTGCAACAGGGTCACCCTACGAGCAGTACTTC. It encodes CASSATGSPYEQYF.

This clone was picked up many times. V is TRBV5-1 and J is TRBJ1-2; 7 bases are shared with TRBD1. The ends lost 4 bases at V and 5 bases at J; junction bases unmatched: 11. The CDR3 totals 15 residues. Per the germline V gene, CDR1 is SGHRS and CDR2 is YFSETQ. This CDR3 reads CASSAWDRASYGYTF. For the CDR3, the DNA is TGCGCCAGCAGCGCCTGGGACAGAGCAAGTTATGGCTACACCTTC.

This clone has ten or more counts. The CDR3 region is CSARGSSRVPLPYEQYF. CDR3 bases: TGCAGTGCTAGAGGTTCCTCCAGGGTTCCCCTGCCCTACGAGCAGTACTTC. V usage is TRBV20-1 and J usage is TRBJ2-7; the D gene is possibly TRBD1 (5 bases). The CDR3 has 17 amino acids. Trimming pared 1 base from V and 2 bases from J, leaving 21 bases between. Germline V gene sequence: CDR1 DFQATT, CDR2 SNEGSKA (reference sequence).

This clone was counted between two and nine times. One base away lies a much larger clone, so this may be a sequencing read error. V and J are TRBV28 and TRBJ2-4, with TRBD1 matching 11 bases. The germline V gene has CDR1 MDHEN and CDR2 SYDVKM. The CDR3 covers 14 residues. CDR3 residues: CATDRGLAKKIQYF. The CDR3 DNA reads TGTGCCACGGACAGGGGGCTAGCCAAAAAAATTCAGTACTTC.

A note on this clone: Being one base from a much bigger clone, this may be a read error. No conserved phenylalanine or tryptophan ends this CDR3, so it is likely a read error. The chain joins TRBV12-3 or TRBV12-4 to TRBJ2-4; TRBD1 matches 7 bases. The CDR3 spans 13 residues. V gave up 7 bases and J gave up 5 bases; unmatched junction bases: 5. DNA for the CDR3: TGTGCCAGCAAAAGGGACAGACAAAACATTCAGTACCTC. Its translation: CASKRDRQNIQYL.

In this sample, this clone turned up many times. The chain couples TRBV5-1 to TRBJ2-3; 10 bases agree with TRBD1. Germline lookup yields CDR1 SGHRS and CDR2 YFSETQ. The length of the CDR3 is 19 residues. J lost 0 bases, V lost 5 bases, and 15 bases had no gene match. The CDR3 sequence: CASSKTGTGVGGSTDTQYF. CDR3 DNA sequence: TGCGCCAGCAGTAAAACCGGGACAGGGGTAGGCGGGAGCACAGATACGCAGTATTTT.